This is a list of T cell receptor beta chains from one sample in a study of CD8 T cells in ankylosing spondylitis. TCRdb reprocessed the 5' RACE reads via MiXCR and lists one record per CDR3 protein. The top ten clones hold less than 8.5% of a sample with 200,000 to 250,000 distinct CDR3 sequences, roughly 25% of them seen once. The sequencing input was blood, either unsorted or a sorted T cell fraction (not recorded which). The receptors here all came from a male donor with ankylosing spondylitis or in good health (not recorded which). CDR3s include the opening cysteine and the closing phenylalanine or tryptophan. Fields, in order: J gene, clone size, V gene, D gene, CDR3 DNA, CDR3 protein. A D gene is named only where the DNA matches it firmly. Clone size is not always given. Where it is, it says once, few, many or a class for expanded clones.

J: TRBJ2-3; size: many; V: TRBV12-3/TRBV12-4; D: TRBD2; DNA: TGTGCCAGCAGTCTCAAAAGTAGCGGGAGGGCTACAGATACGCAGTATTTT; CDR3: CASSLKSSGRATDTQYF
J: TRBJ1-1; size: many; V: TRBV5-1; D: TRBD1; DNA: TGCGCCAGCAGTCAGGGGGGCACTGAAGCTTTCTTT; CDR3: CASSQGGTEAFF
J: TRBJ2-7; size: many; V: TRBV5-5; D: .; DNA: TGTGCCAGCAGCTTGATAAGGCAGGGAGGATACGAGCAGTACTTC; CDR3: CASSLIRQGGYEQYF
J: TRBJ2-1; size: .; V: TRBV7-2; D: .; DNA: TGTGCCAGCACCTCGAGCTTAGTTTTGAGCCAGTTCTTC; CDR3: CASTSSLVLSQFF
J: TRBJ1-4; size: many; V: TRBV28; D: .; DNA: TGTGCCAGCAGCGGCGACGGAGCAACTAATGAAAAACTGTTTTTT; CDR3: CASSGDGATNEKLFF
J: TRBJ2-1; size: .; V: TRBV18; D: .; DNA: TGTGCCAGCTCATCTCCGGGCGGTGGGCAGTTCTTC; CDR3: CASSSPGGGQFF
J: TRBJ2-3; size: few; V: TRBV7-2; D: .; DNA: TGTGCCAGCAGCCCCTCGGGACATAGCACAGATACGCAGTATTTT; CDR3: CASSPSGHSTDTQYF
J: TRBJ2-7; size: many; V: TRBV5-1; D: TRBD1; DNA: TGCGCCAGCAGCTACACGGGACAGGGGGCCTACGAGCAGTACTTC; CDR3: CASSYTGQGAYEQYF
J: TRBJ2-1; size: few; V: TRBV29-1; D: TRBD2; DNA: TGCAGCGTGGGACTAGCGGGGGCCAATGAGCAGTTCTTC; CDR3: CSVGLAGANEQFF
J: TRBJ2-1; size: many; V: TRBV18; D: .; DNA: TGTGCCAGCTCACCAGGGGGGACAGACTCCTACAATGAGCAGTTCTTC; CDR3: CASSPGGTDSYNEQFF
J: TRBJ2-5; size: many; V: TRBV5-1; D: .; DNA: TGCGCCAGCAGCTTGGTGGTCCGCCGCCAAGAGACCCAGTACTTC; CDR3: CASSLVVRRQETQYF
J: TRBJ2-7; size: .; V: TRBV29-1; D: TRBD1; DNA: TGCAGCGTGGGACAGGGGTGGAGTGAGCAGTACTTC; CDR3: CSVGQGWSEQYF
J: TRBJ2-2; size: .; V: TRBV19; D: TRBD1; DNA: TGTGCCAGTAGATACCCCAAGAGACAGGGTGACACCGGGGAGCTGTTTTTT; CDR3: CASRYPKRQGDTGELFF
J: TRBJ2-2; size: few; V: TRBV20-1; D: .; DNA: TGCAGTGCTAGTCGAGCCGTCCCGAACACCGGGGAGCTGTTTTTT; CDR3: CSASRAVPNTGELFF
J: TRBJ2-1; size: .; V: TRBV20-1; D: TRBD2; DNA: TGCAGTGCTAGTGGGACTAGCGGGAGGGCCGATGAGCAGTTCTTC; CDR3: CSASGTSGRADEQFF
J: TRBJ1-6; size: many; V: TRBV5-1; D: .; DNA: TGCGCCAGCAGCCCCCTACAGGGCGGGCCCCTCCACTTT; CDR3: CASSPLQGGPLHF
J: TRBJ1-2; size: many; V: TRBV6-1; D: TRBD1; DNA: TGTGCCAGCAGCGGACAGGGGGGAATCTATGGCTACACCTTC; CDR3: CASSGQGGIYGYTF
J: TRBJ2-7; size: .; V: TRBV29-1; D: .; DNA: TGCAGCGTTGCGGACGTCTACGAGCAGTACTTC; CDR3: CSVADVYEQYF
J: TRBJ1-5; size: .; V: TRBV12-5; D: .; DNA: TGTGCTAGTGAAGACAAAACCAGCAATCAGCCCCAGCATTTT; CDR3: CASEDKTSNQPQHF
J: TRBJ1-1; size: many; V: TRBV5-1; D: .; DNA: TGCGCCAGCAGCTCCCGTATGGATTCCACTGAAGCTTTCTTT; CDR3: CASSSRMDSTEAFF
J: TRBJ2-1; size: many; V: TRBV28; D: .; DNA: TGTGCCAGCAGACCCCACGGGACACCCACGTTCGATGAGCAGTTCTTC; CDR3: CASRPHGTPTFDEQFF
J: TRBJ2-1; size: few; V: TRBV10-3; D: TRBD2; DNA: TGTGCCATCAGTGGGAAAGCGGGAGTCTTGGACAATGAGCAGTTCTTC; CDR3: CAISGKAGVLDNEQFF
J: TRBJ2-3; size: many; V: TRBV7-2; D: TRBD2; DNA: TGTGCCAGCAGCCGACTAGCGGGAGGGCCAGATACGCAGTATTTT; CDR3: CASSRLAGGPDTQYF
J: TRBJ1-4; size: few; V: TRBV10-3; D: .; DNA: TGTGCCACAAGTCAGGGCCGGGGGGCTAATGAAAAACTGTTTTTT; CDR3: CATSQGRGANEKLFF
J: TRBJ2-2; size: .; V: TRBV6-1; D: .; DNA: TGTGCCAGCAAGGCAGGGTTGTACGGGGAGCTGTTTTTT; CDR3: CASKAGLYGELFF
J: TRBJ2-3; size: .; V: TRBV5-1; D: .; DNA: TGCGCCAGCGGGGTGTCCGGCACAGATACGCAGTATTTT; CDR3: CASGVSGTDTQYF
J: TRBJ2-2; size: many; V: TRBV5-1; D: TRBD2; DNA: TGCGCCAGCAGCTCGGGACTAGCGGGAATTGACACCGGGGAGCTGTTTTTT; CDR3: CASSSGLAGIDTGELFF
J: TRBJ2-2; size: .; V: TRBV29-1; D: TRBD2; DNA: TGCAGCGTTGGTAGCGGGACTTACACCGGGGAGCTGTTTTTT; CDR3: CSVGSGTYTGELFF
J: TRBJ2-3; size: .; V: TRBV7-3; D: .; DNA: TGTGCCAGCAGTCAGAAGGGGAGCGGGAGCACAGATACGCAGTATTTT; CDR3: CASSQKGSGSTDTQYF
J: TRBJ2-2; size: .; V: TRBV15; D: .; DNA: TGTGCCACCAGCAGGACAGTTAACGCCGGGGAGCTGTTTTTT; CDR3: CATSRTVNAGELFF
J: TRBJ2-1; size: many; V: TRBV5-1; D: .; DNA: TGCGCCAGCAGCTTGGAGGCTGGGGCCTCCTACAATGAGCAGTTCTTC; CDR3: CASSLEAGASYNEQFF
J: TRBJ1-5; size: few; V: TRBV20-1; D: TRBD1; DNA: TGCAGTGCGGGGACAGGGGAAAATCAGCCCCAGCATTTT; CDR3: CSAGTGENQPQHF
J: TRBJ2-7; size: many; V: TRBV10-2; D: TRBD1; DNA: TGCGCCAGCAGTATCGGACAGGGTCCCTCCGAGCAGTACTTC; CDR3: CASSIGQGPSEQYF
J: TRBJ1-2; size: many; V: TRBV5-4; D: TRBD1; DNA: TGTGCCAGCAGCCCCCGGGACAGAGGCTATGGCTACACCTTC; CDR3: CASSPRDRGYGYTF
J: TRBJ2-2; size: many; V: TRBV27; D: TRBD1; DNA: TGTGCCAGCAGTTTAAGGGACAGGGAGGACGGGGAGCTGTTTTTT; CDR3: CASSLRDREDGELFF
J: TRBJ2-2; size: .; V: TRBV9; D: .; DNA: TGTGCCAGCAGCGGGCGGCGGAAGGCCGGGGAGCTGTTTTTT; CDR3: CASSGRRKAGELFF
J: TRBJ2-2; size: many; V: TRBV3-1; D: TRBD2; DNA: TGTGCCAGCAGCCGACTAGCGCCCGGGGAGCTGTTTTTT; CDR3: CASSRLAPGELFF
J: TRBJ2-7; size: many; V: TRBV5-1; D: .; DNA: TGCGCCAGCGCCAGGGGCGGCGCCGAATACGAGCAGTACTTC; CDR3: CASARGGAEYEQYF
J: TRBJ2-1; size: .; V: TRBV20-1; D: .; DNA: TGCAGTGTCAGGGACTCATGGGAGCAGTTCTTC; CDR3: CSVRDSWEQFF
J: TRBJ1-5; size: many; V: TRBV12-3/TRBV12-4; D: TRBD1; DNA: TGTGCCAGCAGTCGGACAGGGTTGCCGGAACAGCCCCAGCATTTT; CDR3: CASSRTGLPEQPQHF
J: TRBJ2-1; size: many; V: TRBV28; D: TRBD2; DNA: TGTGCCAGCAGTTTTTTGCCGGGACTAGCGGTTCACTCCTACAATGAGCAGTTCTTC; CDR3: CASSFLPGLAVHSYNEQFF
J: TRBJ2-5; size: few; V: TRBV28; D: .; DNA: TGTGCCAGCAGCGGTCTCGGGGCGGTACAAGAGACCCAGTACTTC; CDR3: CASSGLGAVQETQYF
J: TRBJ2-1; size: .; V: TRBV20-1; D: .; DNA: TGCAGTCCTAATTTGCAGTTCTTC; CDR3: CSPNLQFF
J: TRBJ2-1; size: .; V: TRBV10-3; D: .; DNA: TGTGCCATCAGTGAAAATAGTGAGCAGTTCTTC; CDR3: CAISENSEQFF